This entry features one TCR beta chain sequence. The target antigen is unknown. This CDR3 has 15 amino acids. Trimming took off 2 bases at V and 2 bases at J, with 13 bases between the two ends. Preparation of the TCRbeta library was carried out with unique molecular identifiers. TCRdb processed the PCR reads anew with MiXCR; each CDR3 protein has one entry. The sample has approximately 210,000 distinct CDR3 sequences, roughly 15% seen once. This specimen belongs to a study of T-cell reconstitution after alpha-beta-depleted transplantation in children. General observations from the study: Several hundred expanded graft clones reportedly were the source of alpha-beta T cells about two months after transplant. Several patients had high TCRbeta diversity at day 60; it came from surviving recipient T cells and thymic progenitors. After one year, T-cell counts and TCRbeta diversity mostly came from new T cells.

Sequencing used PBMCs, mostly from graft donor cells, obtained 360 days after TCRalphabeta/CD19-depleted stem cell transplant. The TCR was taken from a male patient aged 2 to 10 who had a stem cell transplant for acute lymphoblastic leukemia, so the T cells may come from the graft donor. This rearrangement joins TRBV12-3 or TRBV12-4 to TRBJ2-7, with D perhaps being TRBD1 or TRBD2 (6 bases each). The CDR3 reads CASSLYPGATYEQYF. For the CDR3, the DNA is TGTGCCAGCAGTTTATATCCGGGGGCCACCTACGAGCAGTACTTC.